This T cell receptor (beta chain) derives from a study of shared clonotypes between healthy human individuals. Study-level background: A donor's plate count was three for CD4 naive and three for CD4 memory; CD8 naive had two and CD8 memory one.

The protocol was immunoSEQ multiplex PCR, while the TCRdb copy is restricted to in-frame clones and leaves out a portion. Of 760,000 or so clones in the sample, 95% to 97% are singletons; the top ten hold about 0.25%. CDR1 MNHEY and CDR2 SMNVEV come from the germline V gene (reference sequence). The CDR3 totals 16 residues. The V and J ends lost 8 bases and 0 bases, in that order; junction bases with no gene match: 9. Naive CD8 cells were CD45RO-negative, positively selected for CCR7, excluding terminally differentiated effector memory CD45RA+ cells. Comments on this clone: Antigen unknown.

Study-level results: All-four-donor shared clonotypes had higher generation probabilities than non-shared clonotypes did.

This chain links TRBV27 with TRBJ2-1; 8 nucleotides line up with TRBD2. Sequencing used naive CD8+ T cells sorted from blood. This clonotype was obtained from a man between 25 and 39 years old in good health. CDR3 DNA sequence: TGTGCCAGCGCGGGAGCGGGAGTAAGCTCCTACAATGAGCAGTTCTTC. Protein sequence: CASAGAGVSSYNEQFF.